This T cell receptor beta chain is from a study of blood T cell repertoires in COVID-19. Study summary: The United States, Italy and Spain supplied acute and convalescent COVID-19 samples. T cells, B-cell-depleted T cells, or PBMCs provided the cDNA or gDNA that served as material.

In the authors' methods: Estimates of nucleated cell counts were drawn from the amplification of reference gene primers. Here immunoSEQ multiplex PCR was the method, and the copy in TCRdb shows in-frame clones only, minus some. The V and J calls and clone size are taken from that table; D and trimming were inferred from the DNA. This table has about 250,000 clones, 87% appearing once. The CDR3 is 13 amino acids. V lost 6 bases and J lost 3, with 10 bases in between. The V gene's germline CDR1 is MNHEY and CDR2 SVGEGT. The sequence came from a man between 18 and 29 years old with active or convalescent COVID-19. The chain joins TRBV6-2 or TRBV6-3 to TRBJ2-3, with a weak D call TRBD1 (5 bases). Sequencing used peripheral blood. The CDR3 DNA is TGTGCCAGCAGCCCTAGGGGAACAGATACGCAGTATTTT. Translating gives CASSPRGTDTQYF.